This TCR beta chain was sequenced in a study of blood T cell repertoires in COVID-19. As for the study in general: Samples came from the United States, Italy and Spain, spanning acute and convalescent COVID-19. The analysed material was cDNA or gDNA that came from T cells, B-cell-depleted T cells, or PBMCs.

Authors' methods: Counts of nucleated cells, estimated from reference gene primer amplification, were obtained. TCRdb keeps only in-frame clones here, not all; method: immunoSEQ multiplex PCR. That table is the source of V, J and clone size, and D and trimming were worked out from the DNA. Of about 170,000 clones listed, around three quarters are singletons. V lost 3 bases and J lost 8, with 6 bases in between. The CDR3 is 11 amino acids. Per germline, CDR1 SGDLS and CDR2 YYNGEE. The clonotype originates from a man aged 55-75 years with acute or convalescent COVID-19. Sequenced: peripheral blood. J is TRBJ2-1 and V is TRBV9, with D maybe TRBD1 (6 bases). CDR3: CASSAGDEQFF. The CDR3 nucleotides are TGTGCCAGCAGCGCAGGGGATGAGCAGTTCTTC.